Presented here are 2 T cell receptor beta chains from one specimen sequenced in a study of blood T cell repertoires in COVID-19. Some clones are missing from TCRdb's copy, which holds only in-frame ones; the method was immunoSEQ multiplex PCR. Of 150,000 to 180,000 clones in the sample, about 85% are singletons; the top ten hold roughly 0.6%. Input material: peripheral blood. Source of these receptors: a man in his fifties or sixties with COVID-19, enrolled during active disease.

This chain links TRBV6-5 with TRBJ2-1; TRBD2 matches 10 bases. Germline CDR1 reads MNHEY; CDR2 reads SVGAGI. The CDR3 length is 15 residues. Trimming cost V 5 bases and J 6 bases; bases outside gene matches: 7. The CDR3 here is CASSPGTSELNEQFF. In nucleotides, the CDR3 is TGTGCCAGCAGTCCCGGGACTAGCGAACTCAATGAGCAGTTCTTC.

The gene calls are TRBV5-4 and TRBJ1-2; a weak D match, TRBD1 (6 bases). V was trimmed by 10 bases and J by 8 bases, leaving 21 bases between them. The CDR3 has 13 residues. Germline assignment: CDR1 SGHNT and CDR2 YYREEE (reference sequence). CDR3 bases: TGTGCCTCTATCCAAGGGGCTAGGGGGGGCTACACCTTC. This translates into CASIQGARGGYTF.